This T cell receptor beta chain originates from a study of CD8 T cells in Susac syndrome. Findings of the study overall: It was acknowledged in the study that its TCR sequencing and HLA analysis involved a relatively small number of individuals.

As regards this clonotype: Its specificity is unknown.

V lost 6 bases and J lost 5, with 17 bases in between. The CDR3 spans 14 residues. Per germline, CDR1 DFQATT and CDR2 SNEGSKA (reference sequence). Each multiple sclerosis control was a treatment-naive patient with relapsing-remitting disease that was either stable or active. When the RNA was reverse transcribed, random hexamers were used with an input of roughly 0.5 to 1 ug. With immunoSEQ multiplex PCR, TCR beta CDR3 was amplified across 54 Vbeta and 13 Jbeta. TCRdb re-analysed the immunoSEQ multiplex PCR reads in MiXCR, keeping a single row per CDR3 protein. The sample comprises approximately 190,000 distinct CDR3 sequences, around 96% of which are singletons, and 0.093% rests with the top ten.

This TCR came from a human donor with multiple sclerosis. The chain is built from TRBV20-1 and TRBJ1-3, with D perhaps TRBD1 (5 bases). The sample comprised CD4+ T cells from PBMCs. As DNA, the CDR3 is TGCAGTGCCCCAGGGCCGGCAGAACGAAACACCATATATTTT. Its protein is CSAPGPAERNTIYF.